This record concerns one T cell receptor beta chain sequence. Its antigen is unknown. Replicate sorted-subset PCRs were loaded with roughly 200 ng DNA, 31,000 or so T cell genomes. Clones were read by immunoSEQ multiplex PCR, and TCRdb kept only the in-frame ones, dropping some. The sample shows around 1.9 million clones, approximately 94% of them seen only once. The data were taken from a study of shared clonotypes between healthy human individuals. Findings and limits, study-wide: Donors were few, which limited the genetic and exposure-history diversity represented.

The naive CD8 fraction comprised CD45RO-negative cells positively selected for CCR7 and excluded terminally differentiated effector memory CD45RA+ cells. Every donor, a Caucasian adult, lived in Nashville, Tennessee. Sequenced sample: naive CD8+ T cells from PBMCs. This sequence was found in a man aged 18 to 29 in good health. Some clones in this sample may be carry-over from other donors' samples.

CDR3 amino acids: CASSLWGGLDEQYF. The CDR3 DNA reads TGTGCCAGCAGTTTATGGGGAGGGCTCGACGAGCAGTACTTC. V gene TRBV28 combines with J gene TRBJ2-7; 7 bases line up with TRBD2. Germline CDR1 MDHEN, CDR2 SYDVKM. With V trimmed by 0 bases and J by 5 bases, 4 bases remained unmatched. The CDR3 spans 14 residues.